This TCR beta chain was sequenced for a study of control samples from healthy donors and cancer patients. Unmatched junction bases numbered 5, after V lost 5 bases and J lost 4 bases. CDR1 and CDR2 from the germline V gene are SEHNR and FQNEAQ (reference sequence). This CDR3 region has 15 residues. Generated by immunoSEQ multiplex PCR, the TCRdb table keeps only in-frame clones and is missing some. The sample includes about 220,000 clones, roughly 94% of them seen just once. The gene calls are TRBV7-9 and TRBJ2-3; 11 positions match TRBD2. Input material: blood. The TCR originated in a man in his fifties in good health. The CDR3 loop is CASSRSGGEADTQYF. The CDR3, as DNA: TGTGCCAGCAGCCGTAGCGGGGGGGAAGCAGATACGCAGTATTTT.